Reported below is one TCR beta chain. What it binds is not known. These data originate in a study of cytomegalovirus exposure and HLA in healthy donors. The CDR3 covers 17 residues. Germline CDR1 and CDR2: MGHDK and SYGVNS. The V segment lost 3 bases and the J segment 3 bases; nucleotides outside the gene matches: 10. With 60 Vbeta and 13 Jbeta primers, the PCR was carried out. Sequencing was performed with immunoSEQ multiplex PCR; in TCRdb, only in-frame clones are kept and a portion is missing. This sample has 100,000 to 150,000 clones, with about four fifths found just once. Study-wide findings and caveats: Most TCR beta V segments were productive about 90% or about 30% of the time in an earlier analysis.

The specimen sequenced was PBMCs. The source of this sequence is a woman aged 35 to 49 in good health and CMV-seronegative. This rearrangement joins TRBV25-1 to TRBJ1-1, with 10 bases identical to TRBD1. The CDR3 bases are TGTGCCAGCAGTGAGCCTCCGGGACAGGGGCCCTACACTGAAGCTTTCTTT. Protein sequence: CASSEPPGQGPYTEAFF.